Below, 3 T cell receptor beta chains from the same sample are listed, as sequenced in a study of low-dose radiotherapy and immunotherapy resistance in tumors. TRAV and TRBV primers primed cDNA for both TCRalpha and TCRbeta. Amplification of TCRs used a constant-region primer and V-primer adapter for around 20 PCR cycles. TCRdb reprocessed the reads with MiXCR, giving one entry per CDR3 protein. Seen here are 18,000 or so distinct CDR3 sequences, under 80% observed once, and the top ten hold around 10%. The receptors were sampled from a human donor with advanced metastatic prostate, ovarian, gallbladder or colorectal cancer (not recorded which). This table probably holds off-target reads from a library built for another chain.

This clonotype was counted a few times. CDR3 protein: CSARMETVGNSPLHF. CDR3 sequence (DNA): TGCAGTGCTCGGATGGAGACAGTTGGTAATTCACCCCTCCACTTT. The chain is built from TRBV20-1 and TRBJ1-6; D is perhaps TRBD1 (5 bases). Germline V lookup: CDR1 DFQATT, CDR2 SNEGSKA (reference sequence). The V end was cut by 5 bases, the J end by 6 bases, with 17 bases between. The CDR3 is 15 amino acids.

This clonotype was detected only once. The chain carries TRBV28 and TRBJ2-2; the D is unclear. V was pared by 3 bases and J by 2 bases, with 10 bases between. Germline V gene data show CDR1 as MDHEN and CDR2 as SYDVKM. The CDR3 covers 15 residues. The CDR3 is CASSFGYFNTGELFF. The CDR3 DNA reads TGTGCCAGCAGTTTCGGGTACTTTAACACCGGGGAGCTGTTTTTT.

The rearrangement uses TRBV12-5 and TRBJ1-1; D is ambiguous. The germline gives CDR1 LGHNT, CDR2 FRNRAP. This CDR3 region has 13 residues. With 6 bases removed from V and 4 bases from J, the gap between germline ends came to 12 bases. The CDR3 coding sequence is TGTGCTAGTGGACAGTACATGGGCACTGAAGCTTTCTTT. It yields the protein CASGQYMGTEAFF.